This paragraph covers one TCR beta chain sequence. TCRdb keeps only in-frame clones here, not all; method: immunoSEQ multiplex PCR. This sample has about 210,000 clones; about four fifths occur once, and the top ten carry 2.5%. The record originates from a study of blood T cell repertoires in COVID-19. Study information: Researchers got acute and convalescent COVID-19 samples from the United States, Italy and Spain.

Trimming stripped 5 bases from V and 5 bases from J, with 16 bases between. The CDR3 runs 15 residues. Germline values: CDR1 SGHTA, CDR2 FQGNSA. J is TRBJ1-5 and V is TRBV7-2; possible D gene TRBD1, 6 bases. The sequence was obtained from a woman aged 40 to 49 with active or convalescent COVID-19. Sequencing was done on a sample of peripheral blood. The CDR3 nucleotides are TGTGCCAGCAGCGCGAGGGGGTTAGGGTATCAGCCCCAGCATTTT. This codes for CASSARGLGYQPQHF.